The entry below gives a single T cell receptor beta chain sequence along with its context. Its specificity is unknown. Individual cDNA molecules carried attached unique molecular identifiers. TCRdb independently ran MiXCR on the 5' RACE reads; one entry per CDR3 protein. The sample gives roughly 55,000 distinct CDR3 sequences, more than 13% of which show up once; 9% to 10% is in the top ten. The sample comes from a study of early T cells in non-severe SARS-CoV-2 infection. CDR3 length equals 14 residues. Trimming pared 1 base from V and 1 base from J, leaving 8 bases between. Findings and caveats of the study: Matching with VDJdb favored anti-spike CD8 responses (missing private and CD4 specificities).

The J gene is TRBJ2-7, the V gene TRBV12-3 or TRBV12-4; D might be TRBD2 (5 bases). The source of this sequence is an adult who was a healthcare worker with PCR-confirmed SARS-CoV-2 infection or an uninfected control (not recorded which). The sample was whole blood, taken at baseline. In DNA, the CDR3 is TGTGCCAGCAGTTTAGGCGGGCCGTCCTACGAGCAGTACTTC. It translates to CASSLGGPSYEQYF.